A single sample gave rise to the 10 T cell receptor beta chains below, sequenced in a study of cytomegalovirus exposure and HLA in healthy donors. Use of 60 Vbeta and 13 Jbeta primers characterized the PCR. The method was immunoSEQ multiplex PCR; TCRdb's version includes in-frame clones alone and lacks a portion of them. The sample yields over 150,000 clones, roughly 80% seen once. What was sequenced was PBMCs. All receptors derive from a woman in her twenties or thirties in good health and CMV-seropositive.

The chain uses TRBV4-2 and TRBJ1-3; D remains unclear. This CDR3 region has 14 residues. Looked up from germline, CDR1 is LGHNA and CDR2 is YNFKEQ. V lost 1 base to trimming and J lost 0 bases, with 4 bases between them. The CDR3: CASSQARSGNTIYF. The DNA for the CDR3 is TGTGCCAGCAGCCAAGCCCGCTCTGGAAACACCATATATTTT.

This chain connects TRBV14 to TRBJ2-1; 8 bases map to TRBD1. Trimming took 0 bases from V and 6 from J; bases not matched to a gene: 10. The CDR3 covers 17 residues. Germline CDR1 is SGHDN and CDR2 is FVKESK. The CDR3: CASSQDLRTGKINEQFF. The CDR3 nucleotides read TGTGCCAGCAGCCAAGATCTCCGGACAGGGAAGATCAATGAGCAGTTCTTC.

This sequence joins TRBV18 and TRBJ2-6; D unclear. The CDR3 is made up of 14 amino acids. Germline CDR1 and CDR2: KGHSH and LQKENI. V was shortened by 3 bases and J by 4 bases, with 7 bases between the two germline ends. CDR3 DNA sequence: TGTGCCAGCTCACCTTCCCAGGGGGCCAACGTCCTGACTTTC. This codes for CASSPSQGANVLTF.

The rearrangement joins TRBV12-5 to TRBJ1-1; no clear D. Germline values: CDR1 LGHNT, CDR2 FRNRAP. Trimming cost V 1 base and J 5 bases, with 8 bases left between them. This CDR3 spans 13 amino acids. In nucleotides, the CDR3 is TGTGCTAGTGGTTTGGCCGGAGGTACTGAAGCTTTCTTT. It codes for CASGLAGGTEAFF. Full variable domain (remainder filled in from reference TRBV12-5 and TRBJ1-1): DARVTQTPRHKVTEMGQEVTMRCQPILGHNTVFWYRQTMMQGLELLAYFRNRAPLDDSGMPKDRFSAEMPDATLATLKIQPSEPRDSAVYFCASGLAGGTEAFFGQGTRLTVV.

This clone was counted once. The chain has TRBV2 and TRBJ2-7; D is perhaps TRBD1 (6 bases). CDR3 length equals 14 residues. The V end was cut by 10 bases, the J end by 0 bases, with 16 bases between. The germline V gene encodes CDR1 SNHLY and CDR2 FYNNEI. CDR3: CATTSQGISYEQYF. As DNA, the CDR3 is TGTGCCACGACGTCGCAGGGGATCTCCTACGAGCAGTACTTC.

The V gene is TRBV5-4, the J gene TRBJ2-5; no clear D. CDR3 size: 13 residues. In germline, CDR1 is SGHNT, CDR2 YYREEE (reference sequence). V lost 0 bases, J lost 1 base, and 4 bases lay in between. In DNA form, the CDR3 reads TGTGCCAGCAGCTTGGCTTTCCAAGAGACCCAGTACTTC. It encodes CASSLAFQETQYF.

The chain uses TRBV7-9 and TRBJ2-1; 8 bases line up with TRBD1. The trim removed 5 bases at V and 8 bases at J, leaving 2 bases unmatched. Germline-derived CDR1 and CDR2 are SEHNR and FQNEAQ (reference sequence). The CDR3 spans 12 residues. The CDR3 spells CASSPGGHEQFF. Written as DNA, the CDR3 is TGTGCCAGCAGCCCAGGGGGCCATGAGCAGTTCTTC.

The J gene is TRBJ2-5, the V gene TRBV5-5; 9 bases are a match to TRBD1. The CDR3 is 15 residues long. V was clipped by 2 bases and J by 4 bases; unmatched bases: 6. Germline loops: CDR1 SGHKS, CDR2 YYEKEE (reference sequence). The CDR3 bases are TGTGCCAGCAGCTTTATAACAGGGGGCGGAGAGACCCAGTACTTC. This gives the protein CASSFITGGGETQYF.

This chain connects TRBV13 to TRBJ2-7; D gene uncertain. V was clipped by 6 bases and J by 2 bases, with 14 bases between them. Germline CDR1 and CDR2: PRHDT and FYEKMQ (reference sequence). This CDR3 is 14 amino acids long. CDR3 bases: TGTGCCAGCAGTCTCCGAGGATCCCCCTACGAGCAGTACTTC. Translating it yields CASSLRGSPYEQYF.

Only one count was recorded for this clone. The chain has TRBV25-1 and TRBJ1-1, with TRBD1 as a possible D gene (5 bases). CDR1 and CDR2 (germline): MGHDK, SYGVNS. The V end lost 2 bases, the J end lost 1 base, and 14 bases lay between the germline ends. The CDR3 loop spans 16 amino acids. The CDR3 coding sequence is TGTGCCAGCAGTGAACCGCGGGGGGTGGGGAACACTGAAGCTTTCTTT. It specifies CASSEPRGVGNTEAFF.